The 25 T cell receptor beta chains listed next were all sequenced from one sample in a study of blood T cell repertoires in COVID-19. Profiling relied on immunoSEQ multiplex PCR, and the TCRdb table lists in-frame clones only, not all of them. The table lists 200,000 to 250,000 clones, around 80% of them singletons, with 15% to 20% in the top ten. The specimen sequenced was peripheral blood. Source of these receptors: a man under 40 with active or convalescent COVID-19.

The rearrangement links TRBV6-5 to TRBJ2-5; D possibly corresponds to TRBD1 (6 bases). Germline CDR1 MNHEY, CDR2 SVGAGI. The length of the CDR3 is 15 residues. V was pared by 5 bases and J by 2 bases, with 15 bases between. The CDR3 sequence is CASSKPGQLQETQYF. The CDR3 DNA follows: TGTGCCAGCAGTAAACCGGGACAACTTCAAGAGACCCAGTACTTC.

J is TRBJ1-3 and V is TRBV3-1 (or the pseudogene TRBV3-2); the D gene is possibly TRBD1 (5 bases). Looked up from germline, CDR1 is LGHDT and CDR2 is YNNKEL (reference sequence). Trimming stripped 3 bases from V and 4 bases from J, with 7 bases between. This CDR3 region has 13 residues. The CDR3 bases are TGTGCCAGCAGCCAGGGGCAAGGAAACACCATATATTTT. It is translated as CASSQGQGNTIYF.

This clone was seen just once. The V gene is TRBV4-3, the J gene TRBJ1-2; tentative D call: TRBD1 (5 bases). CDR1 is LGHNA and CDR2 is YSLEER in the germline V gene. The CDR3 extends over 14 amino acids. The V end was cut by 1 base, the J end by 2 bases, with 8 bases between. Written as DNA, the CDR3 is TGCGCCAGCAGCCAAGGAGACAGCAACTATGGCTACACCTTC. This sequence encodes CASSQGDSNYGYTF.

The rearrangement uses TRBV7-9 and TRBJ1-6; TRBD1 matches at 8 bases. The CDR3 is made up of 16 amino acids. V gave up 1 base and J gave up 8 bases; unmatched junction bases: 7. The V gene's germline CDR1 is SEHNR and CDR2 FQNEAQ (reference sequence). CDR3 sequence (DNA): TGTGCCAGCAGCTTAGGGGCAGGGGGCGCGGATTCACCCCTCCACTTT. Translated: CASSLGAGGADSPLHF.

The CDR3 protein is CASSLGEHTDTQYF. CDR3 in DNA: TGCGCCAGCAGCTTAGGAGAACACACAGATACGCAGTATTTT. This chain connects TRBV5-1 to TRBJ2-3; D gene unclear. The V gene's germline CDR1 is SGHRS and CDR2 YFSETQ. Trimming took 2 bases from V and 2 from J, leaving 9 bases between them. The CDR3 totals 14 residues.

V and J are TRBV11-2 and TRBJ2-2; 9 bases align to TRBD2. CDR3 length: 16 amino acids. Germline V gene sequence: CDR1 SGHAT, CDR2 FQNNGV. The trim removed 5 bases at V and 0 bases at J, leaving 4 bases unmatched. This chain's CDR3 is CASSPRGGANTGELFF. CDR3 in DNA: TGTGCCAGCAGCCCGCGGGGGGGGGCGAACACCGGGGAGCTGTTTTTT.

This clone came up once. The sample contains more than one DNA sequence encoding this CDR3. The V call is TRBV9, the J call TRBJ1-1, with unresolved D. The V gene's germline CDR1 is SGDLS and CDR2 YYNGEE. Trimming took off 0 bases at V and 0 bases at J, with 9 bases between the two ends. CDR3 length equals 15 residues. The chain's CDR3 is CASSVDPGMNTEAFF. As DNA, the CDR3 is TGTGCCAGCAGCGTAGACCCGGGGATGAACACTGAAGCTTTCTTT.

This clone came up once. The chain is built from TRBV25-1 and TRBJ2-2; 8 positions agree with TRBD2. Trimming at V came to 0 bases and at J to 9 bases, leaving 3 bases not matched to a gene. The CDR3 has 14 amino acids. From germline, CDR1 is MGHDK and CDR2 SYGVNS. The CDR3, as DNA: TGTGCCAGCAGTGAATACGGGGGGGCCCGGGAGCTGTTTTTT. Translation: CASSEYGGARELFF.

The chain is built from TRBV28 and TRBJ1-2, with D maybe TRBD1 (5 bases). CDR3 length: 15 amino acids. The germline CDR1 and CDR2 sequences are MDHEN and SYDVKM. Trimming took off 2 bases at V and 3 bases at J, with 13 bases between the two ends. CDR3 nucleotides: TGTGCCAGCAGTTTAGGGTACTCAGGGTACTATGGCTACACCTTC. Its translation is CASSLGYSGYYGYTF.

As regards this clone: The sample carries other DNA sequences with the same CDR3. J is TRBJ1-2 and V is TRBV20-1; D gene uncertain. Trimming shortened V by 3 bases and J by 3 bases, and 8 bases separated the two germline ends. This CDR3 region has 12 residues. The V gene's germline CDR1 is DFQATT and CDR2 SNEGSKA (reference sequence). The CDR3 loop reads CSASSPDYGYTF. Here the CDR3 DNA reads TGCAGTGCTAGTTCGCCAGACTATGGCTACACCTTC.

This chain connects TRBV7-9 to TRBJ2-2; 14 bases fit TRBD2. The CDR3 spans 18 residues. The V segment lost 4 bases and the J segment 5 bases; nucleotides outside the gene matches: 9. Germline CDR1 and CDR2: SEHNR and FQNEAQ (reference sequence). The CDR3 protein is CASSYPTSGRADTGELFF. In nucleotides, the CDR3 is TGTGCCAGCAGCTACCCGACTAGCGGGAGGGCCGATACCGGGGAGCTGTTTTTT.

J is TRBJ2-2 and V is TRBV27, with D perhaps matching TRBD1 (5 bases). Trimming stripped 3 bases from V and 4 bases from J, with 12 bases between. In germline, CDR1 is MNHEY, CDR2 SMNVEV (reference sequence). The CDR3 contains 15 residues. CDR3 residues: CASSFVQGFTGELFF. The CDR3 bases are TGTGCCAGCAGTTTCGTTCAGGGCTTCACCGGGGAGCTGTTTTTT.

The chain employs TRBV28 and TRBJ1-6, with a possible D match to TRBD1 (6 bases). Deletions cut 6 bases from V and 8 bases from J, with 14 bases between. Germline V gene data show CDR1 as MDHEN and CDR2 as SYDVKM. The CDR3 covers 14 residues. The CDR3 protein is CASSQQGWDSPLHF. CDR3 bases: TGTGCCAGCAGCCAACAGGGTTGGGATTCACCCCTCCACTTT.

J is TRBJ1-4 and V is TRBV15; tentative D call: TRBD1 (5 bases). Trimming removed 0 bases at V and 6 bases at J, with 20 bases between. In germline, CDR1 is LNHNV, CDR2 YYDKDF (reference sequence). This CDR3 is built from 18 residues. The CDR3 DNA is TGTGCCACCAGCAGAGATGATGGGCGGTCAGGGCTAGATGAAAAACTGTTTTTT. It specifies CATSRDDGRSGLDEKLFF.

A single count supports this clone. V is TRBV5-1 and J is TRBJ1-3; 9 nucleotides line up with TRBD1. Germline V gene sequence: CDR1 SGHRS, CDR2 YFSETQ. The CDR3 has 16 amino acids. The V segment lost 4 bases and the J segment 4 bases; nucleotides outside the gene matches: 9. The CDR3 DNA is TGCGCCAGCAGCCAGGTACCGGGACAGGGAGGAAACACCATATATTTT. This encodes CASSQVPGQGGNTIYF.

The chain couples TRBV28 to TRBJ1-2; the D gene is possibly TRBD1 (5 bases). Trimming removed 1 base from V and 6 bases from J, with 21 bases in between. CDR1 and CDR2 from the germline V gene are MDHEN and SYDVKM. The CDR3 covers 17 residues. The CDR3 DNA reads as TGTGCCAGCAGTTTATCCAACCCCAAACCAGGGATGGATGGCTACACCTTC. This gives the protein CASSLSNPKPGMDGYTF.

This chain joins TRBV28 and TRBJ1-1; D uncertain. Germline CDR1 and CDR2: MDHEN and SYDVKM. The CDR3 totals 13 residues. The V gene lost 8 bases and the J gene lost 0 bases, with 10 bases spanning the gap. CDR3 sequence reads: CASRHLLNTEAFF. CDR3 nucleotide sequence: TGTGCCAGCCGACACCTCTTGAACACTGAAGCTTTCTTT.

This clone was seen once. The rearrangement uses TRBV12-2 and TRBJ1-2. TRBV12-2 is a recognized pseudogene. This CDR3 has 13 amino acids. The DNA of the CDR3 is TGTGCAAGTCGCCCAACGGTATCCTATGGCTACACCTTC. It is translated as CASRPTVSYGYTF.

The V and J genes are TRBV21-1 and TRBJ1-2; the table gives TRBD1 as D, unverified against the DNA. TRBV21-1 has pseudogene status. There are 16 residues in the CDR3. The DNA for the CDR3 is TGTGCCAGCACCCCGGACAGAAATTTACAGAACTATGGCTACACCTTC. Its protein is CASTPDRNLQNYGYTF.

J is TRBJ2-5 and V is TRBV4-1; TRBD1 agrees at 9 bases. The CDR3 has 15 residues. Germline V lookup: CDR1 MGHRA, CDR2 YSYEKL. Germline trimming cut 1 base from V and 5 bases from J; bases unmatched to any gene: 5. The CDR3 nucleotides are TGCGCCAGCAGCCAAGGAACAGGGGGCTTGGAGACCCAGTACTTC. This translates into CASSQGTGGLETQYF.

The rearrangement links TRBV11-3 to TRBJ2-1; D is uncertain. In germline, CDR1 is SGHNT, CDR2 YENEEA. CDR3 size: 14 residues. Trimming cost V 0 bases and J 4 bases, with 7 bases left between them. The CDR3 DNA is TGTGCCAGCAGCTTAGATGTCGGTTACAATGAGCAGTTCTTC. This sequence encodes CASSLDVGYNEQFF.

The chain links TRBV5-5 to TRBJ2-1, with 7 bases lining up with TRBD2. CDR1 is SGHKS and CDR2 is YYEKEE in the germline V gene (reference sequence). The CDR3 loop spans 14 amino acids. V shed 7 bases, J shed 5 bases, and the junction held 9 bases outside the gene matches. For the CDR3, the DNA is TGTGCCAGCTTGAGGGCTAGCGGAAACAATGAGCAGTTCTTC. Translated, it gives CASLRASGNNEQFF.

This sequence joins TRBV19 and TRBJ1-5; TRBD1 might be the D (5 bases). Germline CDR1 is LNHDA and CDR2 is SQIVND (reference sequence). Trimming removed 7 bases at V and 11 bases at J, with 15 bases between. The CDR3 loop spans 12 amino acids. The CDR3 loop is CASKKDPGAQHF. The DNA for the CDR3 is TGTGCCAGTAAGAAAGACCCGGGGGCCCAGCATTTT.

This clone was counted a few times. The V call is TRBV6-5, the J call TRBJ2-2; D not certain. In germline, CDR1 is MNHEY, CDR2 SVGAGI. The ends were cut back, 3 bases at V and 5 bases at J, with 16 bases in the middle. The CDR3 is made up of 16 amino acids. The CDR3 loop is CASSYLRPTYTGELFF. The CDR3 nucleotides are TGTGCCAGCAGTTATCTACGACCGACATATACCGGGGAGCTGTTTTTT.

The table lists this clone with a few counts. The J gene is TRBJ2-1, the V gene TRBV28, with D uncertain. The CDR3 has 16 amino acids. Trimming stripped 1 base from V and 5 bases from J, with 15 bases between. Germline loops: CDR1 MDHEN, CDR2 SYDVKM. The CDR3 is CASSLYMRYQHNEQFF. CDR3 DNA sequence: TGTGCCAGCAGTTTATATATGCGTTACCAACACAATGAGCAGTTCTTC.